This is a list of T cell receptor beta chains from one sample in a study of sequential checkpoint blockade in melanoma. The method was immunoSEQ multiplex PCR; TCRdb's version includes in-frame clones alone and lacks a portion of them. The sample includes 20,000 to 25,000 clones, 25% to 35% of them seen just once. The starting material was tumor tissue (inferred from file names), obtained from a patient given nivolumab and ipilimumab in sequence. The origin of the receptors is a human donor with melanoma. Each CDR3 is given with its conserved first and last residue. The D gene is left open where the match is weak. Size values are once, few and many counts, or a class for expanded clones, and some rows have none.

TRBV29-1	TRBD2	TRBJ2-2	NA	CSVRKAGRDTNTGELFF	TGCAGCGTAAGGAAGGCAGGGAGGGATACGAACACCGGGGAGCTGTTTTTT
TRBV7-7	TRBD1	TRBJ1-3	few	CASRRTGGTDTIYF	TGTGCCAGCAGGCGGACAGGGGGAACTGACACCATATATTTT
TRBV11-3	TRBD1	TRBJ1-1	many	CASSLVAGTGRTEAFF	TGTGCCAGCAGCTTAGTAGCGGGGACAGGGAGGACTGAAGCTTTCTTT
TRBV6-8	NA	TRBJ2-1	many	CASLLGVGLGEQFF	TGTGCCAGCCTCCTCGGGGTCGGGCTCGGTGAGCAGTTCTTC
TRBV18	TRBD2	TRBJ2-1	NA	CASSPGLADNNEQFF	TGTGCCAGCTCACCAGGACTAGCGGACAACAATGAGCAGTTCTTC
TRBV11-1	NA	TRBJ2-7	few	CASSLVPHSYEQYF	TGTGCCAGCAGCTTAGTCCCCCACAGCTACGAGCAGTACTTC
TRBV9	NA	TRBJ1-5	many	CASSVGGGLEPQHF	TGTGCCAGCAGCGTAGGCGGGGGGTTGGAGCCCCAGCATTTT
TRBV9	TRBD2	TRBJ2-3	few	CASSAETGLSTDTQYF	TGTGCCAGCAGCGCCGAGACGGGACTAAGCACAGATACGCAGTATTTT
TRBV9	NA	TRBJ2-2	NA	CASSVVAGGPGELFF	TGTGCCAGCAGCGTAGTCGCCGGGGGGCCCGGGGAGCTGTTTTTT
TRBV6-7	TRBD1	TRBJ1-2	few	CASRGTGYGYTF	TGTGCCAGCAGGGGGACAGGCTATGGCTACACCTTC
TRBV5-1	NA	TRBJ2-7	NA	CASSSHSAAYEQYF	TGCGCCAGCAGCTCGCACTCCGCCGCCTACGAGCAGTACTTC
TRBV28	TRBD1	TRBJ2-4	NA	CASSFSSVGQGHNIQYF	TGTGCCAGCAGTTTTAGCTCGGTAGGACAGGGTCATAACATTCAGTACTTC
TRBV29-1	NA	TRBJ2-5	NA	CSVQGLGGETQYF	TGCAGCGTACAGGGTTTGGGGGGAGAGACCCAGTACTTC
TRBV29-1	NA	TRBJ1-2	NA	CSVEEGWDGYTF	TGCAGCGTTGAAGAGGGTTGGGATGGCTACACCTTC
TRBV9	NA	TRBJ2-7	NA	CASSVTGREQYF	TGTGCCAGCAGCGTAACAGGGAGGGAGCAGTACTTC
TRBV18	TRBD2	TRBJ2-1	few	CASSASGTSGSYYSYNEQFF	TGTGCCAGCTCTGCGTCCGGGACTAGCGGGTCCTACTACTCCTACAATGAGCAGTTCTTC
TRBV9	NA	TRBJ2-7	many	CASRMPGPTSYEQYF	TGTGCCAGCAGAATGCCGGGTCCAACCAGCTACGAGCAGTACTTC
TRBV6-7	NA	TRBJ2-7	NA	CASSYSGRYGSREQYF	TGTGCCAGCAGTTACTCGGGTCGGTACGGGTCGCGCGAGCAGTACTTC
TRBV9	NA	TRBJ1-4	few	CASSVGSRSEEKLFF	TGTGCCAGCAGCGTAGGGAGCAGAAGCGAAGAAAAACTGTTTTTT
TRBV2	TRBD1	TRBJ2-7	NA	CASRGTGGSYEQYF	TGTGCCAGCAGGGGGACAGGGGGCTCCTACGAGCAGTACTTC
TRBV19	TRBD1	TRBJ2-7	once	CASSIARDRAYEQYF	TGTGCCAGTAGTATCGCGCGGGACAGGGCCTACGAGCAGTACTTC
TRBV6-8	NA	TRBJ1-3	NA	CASRDGQPGNTIYF	TGTGCCAGCAGGGACGGCCAACCTGGAAACACCATATATTTT
TRBV11-3	TRBD2	TRBJ2-1	medium-sized	CASSSSGGPYNEQFF	TGTGCCAGCAGCTCCAGCGGGGGGCCCTACAATGAGCAGTTCTTC
TRBV11-3	NA	TRBJ1-1	many	CASIPVNSQGNTEAFF	TGTGCCAGCATCCCCGTAAATAGCCAGGGGAACACTGAAGCTTTCTTT
TRBV4-1	NA	TRBJ1-5	medium-sized	CASSQDLLSQPQHF	TGCGCCAGCAGCCAAGATTTGCTCAGTCAGCCCCAGCATTTT
TRBV14	NA	TRBJ1-2	NA	CASSPVTGTVNYGYTF	TGTGCCAGCAGCCCCGTTACCGGGACGGTGAACTATGGCTACACCTTC
TRBV14	TRBD2	TRBJ2-5	few	CASSQNTGLAVETQYF	TGTGCCAGCAGCCAAAACACGGGACTAGCTGTAGAGACCCAGTACTTC
TRBV11-3	NA	TRBJ2-3	few	CASRPGTYTDTQYF	TGTGCCAGCAGACCCGGGACCTACACAGATACGCAGTATTTT
TRBV28	TRBD2	TRBJ2-7	few	CASSLRLAGGPGENYEQYF	TGTGCCAGCAGTCTCAGACTAGCGGGAGGGCCTGGGGAGAATTACGAGCAGTACTTC
TRBV6-8	TRBD2	TRBJ2-2	NA	CASSEAGGGTGELFF	TGTGCCAGCAGTGAGGCGGGGGGGGGCACCGGGGAGCTGTTTTTT
TRBV6-8	TRBD1	TRBJ1-6	NA	CASSYDREVRSPLHF	TGTGCCAGCAGTTACGACAGGGAAGTGCGTTCACCCCTCCACTTT
TRBV16	NA	TRBJ1-2	NA	CASSHSITYGYTF	TGTGCCAGCAGCCACTCAATAACCTATGGCTACACCTTC
TRBV6-8	TRBD1	TRBJ1-5	NA	CASSYAAGGDQPQHF	TGTGCCAGCAGTTACGCGGCAGGGGGGGATCAGCCCCAGCATTTT
TRBV5-1	TRBD1	TRBJ1-1	NA	CASSSTGSNTEAFF	TGCGCCAGCAGCTCGACAGGGTCCAACACTGAAGCTTTCTTT
TRBV15	NA	TRBJ1-5	medium-sized	CATSRGGDNQPQHF	TGTGCCACCAGCAGAGGCGGGGATAATCAGCCCCAGCATTTT
TRBV19	NA	TRBJ2-7	NA	CASSPTGTASYEQYF	TGTGCCAGTAGTCCAACCGGGACTGCCTCCTACGAGCAGTACTTC
TRBV25-1	NA	TRBJ1-2	NA	CASTKGGVHGYTF	TGTGCCAGCACCAAAGGGGGGGTACATGGCTACACCTTC
TRBV28	TRBD1	TRBJ2-5	NA	CASSLTGGLGETQYF	TGTGCCAGCAGTTTAACAGGGGGCCTCGGGGAGACCCAGTACTTC
TRBV7-2	NA	TRBJ2-2	NA	CASSLARAGELFF	TGTGCCAGCAGCTTAGCGAGAGCCGGGGAGCTGTTTTTT
TRBV11-3	TRBD1	TRBJ2-7	few	CASSEGQGSSYEQYF	TGTGCCAGCAGTGAGGGACAGGGAAGCTCCTACGAGCAGTACTTC
TRBV9	TRBD2	TRBJ2-1	few	CASSAGLEYNNEQFF	TGTGCCAGCAGCGCCGGACTAGAATACAACAATGAGCAGTTCTTC
TRBV9	TRBD1	TRBJ2-3	NA	CASSARDRPFGTQYF	TGTGCCAGCAGCGCCCGGGACAGGCCCTTCGGTACGCAGTATTTT
TRBV19	NA	TRBJ1-3	NA	CASSTGTSGNTIYF	TGTGCCAGTAGTACGGGGACCTCTGGAAACACCATATATTTT
TRBV9	NA	TRBJ2-7	NA	CASCRGGYYEQYF	TGTGCCAGCTGTAGAGGAGGGTACTACGAGCAGTACTTC
TRBV5-1	TRBD2	TRBJ2-1	NA	CASTSSGSSYNEQFF	TGCGCCAGCACATCCAGCGGGAGCTCCTACAATGAGCAGTTCTTC
TRBV16	NA	TRBJ2-7	NA	CASSLQDGSYEQYF	TGTGCCAGCAGCCTGCAGGACGGTTCCTACGAGCAGTACTTC
TRBV7-4	NA	TRBJ2-5	few	CASSPARRETQYF	TGTGCCAGCAGCCCCGCCCGGAGGGAGACCCAGTACTTC
TRBV9	NA	TRBJ2-7	NA	CASSSTGTPEPYEQYF	TGTGCCAGCAGCTCAACCGGGACACCAGAGCCCTACGAGCAGTACTTC
TRBV29-1	NA	TRBJ2-5	NA	CSVAGATSGTQYF	TGCAGCGTTGCGGGCGCGACCTCGGGGACCCAGTACTTC
TRBV19	NA	TRBJ2-5	once	CASSTPGLQETQYF	TGTGCCAGTAGTACCCCAGGGCTCCAAGAGACCCAGTACTTC
TRBV9	NA	TRBJ2-7	many	CASSTLDSNGEQYF	TGTGCCAGCAGCACCCTGGACAGTAATGGCGAGCAGTACTTC
TRBV11-3	TRBD1	TRBJ1-6	NA	CASSPSRGLDNSPLHF	TGTGCCAGCAGCCCTTCCAGGGGGCTAGATAATTCACCCCTCCACTTT
TRBV28	TRBD2	TRBJ2-1	few	CASRILAGGYNEQFF	TGTGCCAGCAGGATACTAGCGGGGGGATACAATGAGCAGTTCTTC